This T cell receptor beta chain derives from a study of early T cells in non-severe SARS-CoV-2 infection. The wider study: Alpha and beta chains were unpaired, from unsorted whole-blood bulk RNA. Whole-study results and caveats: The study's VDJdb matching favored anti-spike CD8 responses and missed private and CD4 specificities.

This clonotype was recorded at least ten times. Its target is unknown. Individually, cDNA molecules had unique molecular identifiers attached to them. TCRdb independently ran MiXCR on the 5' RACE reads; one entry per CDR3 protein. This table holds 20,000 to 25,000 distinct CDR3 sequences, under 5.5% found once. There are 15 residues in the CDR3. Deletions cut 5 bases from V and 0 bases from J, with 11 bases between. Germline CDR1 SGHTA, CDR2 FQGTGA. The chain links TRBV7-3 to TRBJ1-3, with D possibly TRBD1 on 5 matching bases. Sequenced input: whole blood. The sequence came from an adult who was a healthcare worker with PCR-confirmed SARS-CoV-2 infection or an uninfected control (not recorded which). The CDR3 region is CASSPGTGSGNTIYF. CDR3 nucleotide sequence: TGTGCCAGCAGCCCGGGGACGGGCTCTGGAAACACCATATATTTT.